This T cell receptor (beta chain) was retrieved from a study of siplizumab effects on memory and regulatory T cells. Study results and limitations: Naive T cells appeared more varied than memory cells and looked like key alloresponse contributors. With siplizumab, cumulative frequency of CD4+ memory-derived alloreactive sequences dropped significantly.

The CDR3 contains 15 residues. J gave up 4 bases and V 1 base, and 4 bases lay outside the gene matches. Germline V gene data show CDR1 as SGHTA and CDR2 as FQGNSA. Details on this clone: What it binds is unknown.

TCR templates, 80,000 to 100,000 per sample, were assayed. The data were produced by immunoSEQ multiplex PCR, yet TCRdb's version contains in-frame clones alone and is incomplete. The repertoire holds about 120,000 clones, with over 85% as singletons. The V gene is TRBV7-2, the J gene TRBJ2-7; 10 nucleotides line up with TRBD2. The source is a human donor in good health. Sequenced material: non-Treg CD4+ T cells sorted from blood. DNA for the CDR3: TGTGCCAGCAGCTTAGGTATAGCGGGGGGATACGAGCAGTACTTC. Residues: CASSLGIAGGYEQYF.